These 21 T cell receptor beta chains share one sample of origin, sequenced in a study of blood T cell repertoires in COVID-19. Clones were read by immunoSEQ multiplex PCR, and TCRdb kept only the in-frame ones, dropping some. Of 65,000 to 70,000 clones listed, approximately 91% were seen once; the top ten hold under 15%. The specimen was peripheral blood. These receptors all come from a human donor with active COVID-19. The donor label of this sample is uncertain.

The chain couples TRBV28 to TRBJ2-3, with TRBD2 as a possible D gene (5 bases). Trimming shortened V by 8 bases and J by 10 bases, and 16 bases separated the two germline ends. Germline lookup yields CDR1 MDHEN and CDR2 SYDVKM. The CDR3 has 12 residues. CDR3 sequence reads: CASGERTDAQYF. CDR3 bases: TGTGCCAGCGGGGAGAGGACTGATGCGCAGTATTTT.

The CDR3, as DNA: TGTGCCAGCAAAGACTGGAGGAGGGGTGATACGCAGTATTTT. Protein: CASKDWRRGDTQYF. The chain links TRBV28 to TRBJ2-3, with D perhaps TRBD2 (6 bases). Germline V gene data show CDR1 as MDHEN and CDR2 as SYDVKM. Trimming left V 7 bases short and J 6 bases short, with 17 bases between. The CDR3 sequence is 14 residues long.

The CDR3: CASRDRTNTGELFF. CDR3 nucleotide sequence: TGTGCCAGTAGGGACAGAACGAACACCGGGGAGCTGTTTTTT. This rearrangement joins TRBV19 to TRBJ2-2, with a tentative D call TRBD1 (6 bases). The CDR3 runs 14 residues. From germline, CDR1 is LNHDA and CDR2 SQIVND (reference sequence). Between the trimmed V and J ends, which lost 6 bases and 0 bases, there was a span of 8 bases.

The CDR3 sequence is CASSGTSGRVTYEQYF. The DNA for the CDR3 is TGTGCCAGCAGTGGGACTAGCGGGAGGGTTACCTACGAGCAGTACTTC. The chain joins TRBV6-1 to TRBJ2-7; TRBD2 matches at 15 bases. Trimming cost V 4 bases and J 2 bases; bases outside gene matches: 3. CDR1 and CDR2 (germline): MNHNS, SASEGT. The CDR3 is 16 amino acids.

The V gene is TRBV19, the J gene TRBJ2-2; 9 bases fit TRBD1. The ends lost 4 bases at V and 5 bases at J; junction bases unmatched: 5. The germline V gene encodes CDR1 LNHDA and CDR2 SQIVND (reference sequence). There are 15 residues in the CDR3. The CDR3 loop is CASSTTGGETGELFF. DNA of the CDR3: TGTGCCAGTAGTACTACAGGGGGCGAGACCGGGGAGCTGTTTTTT.

V is TRBV9 and J is TRBJ2-3, with 8 nucleotides matching TRBD2. This CDR3 contains 14 residues. Unmatched junction bases numbered 1, after V lost 2 bases and J lost 2 bases. Germline lookup yields CDR1 SGDLS and CDR2 YYNGEE. CDR3 sequence reads: CASSVGLDTDTQYF. The CDR3 region has the DNA TGTGCCAGCAGCGTGGGACTAGACACAGATACGCAGTATTTT.

This sequence joins TRBV11-2 and TRBJ2-5, with 7 bases that match TRBD2. The CDR3 totals 15 residues. Losses at the gene ends were 5 bases for V and 5 bases for J; bases not matched to a gene: 11. Germline loops: CDR1 SGHAT, CDR2 FQNNGV. The CDR3 region has the DNA TGTGCCAGCAGCCCGGATCGGGGGGTGCAGGAGACCCAGTACTTC. It translates to CASSPDRGVQETQYF.

V usage is TRBV13 and J usage is TRBJ1-5, with D perhaps TRBD1 (5 bases). The CDR3 has 14 amino acids. CDR1 and CDR2 from the germline V gene are PRHDT and FYEKMQ (reference sequence). Trimming stripped 0 bases from V and 3 bases from J, with 6 bases between. The CDR3 region is CASSLGGPNQPQHF. CDR3 sequence (DNA): TGTGCCAGCAGCTTAGGGGGGCCCAATCAGCCCCAGCATTTT. Together with reference TRBV13 and TRBJ1-5, the CDR3 gives the full variable domain: AAGVIQSPRHLIKEKRETATLKCYPIPRHDTVYWYQQGPGQDPQFLISFYEKMQSDKGSIPDRFSAQQFSDYHSELNMSSLELGDSALYFCASSLGGPNQPQHFGDGTRLSIL.

V usage is TRBV27 and J usage is TRBJ2-5; 13 bases map to TRBD2. The CDR3 spans 16 residues. With 6 bases clipped from V and 5 bases from J, the junction kept 9 bases outside the gene matches. Germline CDR1 and CDR2: MNHEY and SMNVEV (reference sequence). Written as DNA, the CDR3 is TGTGCCAGCAGGTCTCCCGGACTAGCGGGAGTGGAGACCCAGTACTTC. It translates to CASRSPGLAGVETQYF.

J is TRBJ2-7 and V is TRBV18, with 9 positions matching TRBD1. V lost 3 bases, J lost 4 bases, and 10 bases stayed unmatched. In germline, CDR1 is KGHSH, CDR2 LQKENI. The CDR3 totals 16 residues. The CDR3 region has the DNA TGTGCCAGCTCACCCTTACAACAGGGGGCGGTATACGAGCAGTACTTC. Residues: CASSPLQQGAVYEQYF.

The V and J genes are TRBV7-9 and TRBJ2-7, with 10 positions matching TRBD2. Trimming cost V 6 bases and J 1 base; bases outside gene matches: 9. CDR3 length: 16 residues. Germline V lookup: CDR1 SEHNR, CDR2 FQNEAQ (reference sequence). DNA of the CDR3: TGTGCCAGCAGTAACCCTTCTAGCGGGAGATCCTACGAGCAGTACTTC. Amino acid sequence: CASSNPSSGRSYEQYF.

The J gene is TRBJ2-7, the V gene TRBV5-1; TRBD1 might be the D (7 bases). The CDR3 covers 12 residues. Germline V gene data show CDR1 as SGHRS and CDR2 as YFSETQ. Deletions cut 5 bases from V and 7 bases from J, with 13 bases between. This CDR3 is CASRQGGLEQYF. In DNA form, the CDR3 reads TGCGCCAGCAGGCAGGGGGGTTTGGAGCAGTACTTC.

The DNA of the CDR3 is TGCAGTGCTAGTGGGCTAGCGGGAGGGCAAGAGACCCAGTACTTC. Amino acid sequence: CSASGLAGGQETQYF. The V and J genes are TRBV20-1 and TRBJ2-5, with 12 bases matching TRBD2. The CDR3 loop spans 15 amino acids. V was pared by 3 bases and J by 2 bases, with 4 bases of the junction left unmatched. The germline V gene encodes CDR1 DFQATT and CDR2 SNEGSKA (reference sequence).

The rearrangement joins TRBV18 to TRBJ2-1, with D maybe TRBD1 (6 bases). The germline V gene encodes CDR1 KGHSH and CDR2 LQKENI. The CDR3 runs 12 residues. V lost 3 bases, J lost 9 bases, and 9 bases lay in between. The CDR3 here is CASSPTGSEQFF. Here the CDR3 DNA reads TGTGCCAGCTCACCGACAGGAAGTGAGCAGTTCTTC.

This chain joins TRBV5-8 and TRBJ1-5, with a weak D call TRBD1 (6 bases). Germline V gene sequence: CDR1 SGHTS, CDR2 YDEGEE. With 4 bases removed from V and 4 bases from J, the gap between germline ends came to 9 bases. The length of the CDR3 is 13 residues. In DNA form, the CDR3 reads TGTGCCAGCAGCCGGGACAAAAATCAGCCCCAGCATTTT. As protein: CASSRDKNQPQHF.

The chain has TRBV27 and TRBJ2-5; D uncertain. The CDR3 consists of 15 residues. Trimming removed 5 bases at V and 0 bases at J, with 13 bases between. In germline, CDR1 is MNHEY, CDR2 SMNVEV (reference sequence). CDR3 loop: CASSQSQLYQETQYF. The CDR3 nucleotides are TGTGCCAGCAGTCAGTCCCAATTGTACCAAGAGACCCAGTACTTC.

J is TRBJ2-2 and V is TRBV7-9, with a weak D call TRBD2 (5 bases). The CDR3 is 14 residues long. Deletions cut 3 bases from V and 4 bases from J, with 9 bases between. Per germline, CDR1 SEHNR and CDR2 FQNEAQ (reference sequence). For the CDR3, the DNA is TGTGCCAGCAGCTTGCTAGCTACCACCGGGGAGCTGTTTTTT. It is translated as CASSLLATTGELFF.

The CDR3 DNA reads as TGCGCCAGCAGCTTGGGAGGGAGTAGTTTCGACGAGCAGTACTTC. Its protein product is CASSLGGSSFDEQYF. This chain joins TRBV5-1 and TRBJ2-7, with D tentatively TRBD2 (5 bases). There are 15 residues in the CDR3. From germline, CDR1 is SGHRS and CDR2 YFSETQ. V was trimmed by 0 bases and J by 5 bases, leaving 15 bases between them.

In the case of this clone: The junction departs from the called germline gene at one end, perhaps through a read error. J is TRBJ1-1 and V is TRBV7-9, with D tentatively TRBD1 (6 bases). The CDR3 length is 12 residues. From germline, CDR1 is SEHNR and CDR2 FQNEAQ (reference sequence). CDR3 amino acids: CASSSWDTEAFF. Written as DNA, the CDR3 is TGTGCCAGCAGCTCGTGGGACACCGAAGCTTTCTTT.

V and J are TRBV28 and TRBJ1-5, with TRBD1 as a possible D gene (5 bases). Germline V gene sequence: CDR1 MDHEN, CDR2 SYDVKM. V was shortened by 6 bases and J by 5 bases, with 20 bases between the two germline ends. CDR3 length: 16 residues. The CDR3 DNA sequence: TGTGCCAGCAGCCGCCTAATAGACAGATCATATCAGCCCCAGCATTTT. It specifies CASSRLIDRSYQPQHF.

This sequence joins TRBV13 and TRBJ1-5; TRBD1 agrees at 8 bases. The CDR3 has 15 amino acids. The V gene's germline CDR1 is PRHDT and CDR2 FYEKMQ (reference sequence). After removal of 5 bases from V and 2 bases from J, the junction contained 5 bases not matched to a gene. This CDR3 is CASSKTGDGNQPQHF. The DNA for the CDR3 is TGTGCCAGCAGCAAGACAGGGGACGGCAATCAGCCCCAGCATTTT.